The entry that follows covers one T cell receptor beta chain sequence. CDR3 length equals 14 residues. Germline V gives CDR1 SEHNR, CDR2 FQNEAQ (reference sequence). The trim removed 3 bases at V and 5 bases at J, leaving 6 bases unmatched. As originally analysed: Amplification from reference gene primers served as the basis for estimated nucleated cell counts. Produced via immunoSEQ multiplex PCR; TCRdb's table is partial and in-frame only. Clone size and the V and J calls come from that table; the DNA yielded D and trimming. This sample yields about 86,000 clones, of which around 80% are seen a single time; about 11% belongs to the top ten. This sample was included in a study of blood T cell repertoires in COVID-19. Study background: PBMCs, B-cell-depleted T cells, or T cells provided the cDNA or gDNA that made up the material.

The clonotype originates from a man aged 65-85 years with acute or convalescent COVID-19. The sample comprised peripheral blood. The chain is built from TRBV7-9 and TRBJ2-5; 7 nucleotides align to TRBD1. CDR3 sequence (DNA): TGTGCCAGCAGCTTTCACTCACAGGGGGAGACCCAGTACTTC. It yields the protein CASSFHSQGETQYF.